What follows describes a single TCR beta chain. Its antigen is still unknown. The CDR3 extends 3 residues past the end of the read, so its final part is completed from the germline J gene. Profiled with immunoSEQ multiplex PCR; TCRdb holds only in-frame clones, not every one. The table lists about 24,000 clones. CDR3 length equals 15 residues. The V gene's germline CDR1 is SEHNR and CDR2 FQNEAQ (reference sequence). Deletions cut 3 bases from V and 7 bases from J, with 18 bases between. The source of the sample is a study of T cells in women clearing cervical HPV infection. Study as a whole: Controls gave blood once infection was undetectable; cases at lesion identification. Cases' blood sampling followed lesion detection by median around 160 days (90 to 200).

Findings of the study overall: Controls had more TRBV6-7 (approximately 0.16%) than cases (roughly 0.11%).

The clonotype originates from a woman between 18 and 70 years old with a cervical HPV16 infection that either progressed to CIN3+ or cleared (not recorded which). Sequencing was carried out using blood buffy coat. The chain has TRBV7-9 and TRBJ2-5; D unresolved. The part of the CDR3 DNA that was read is TGTGCCAGCAGCTTCCTGGGCCCGCTGATGGGGACC. Encoded protein: CASSFLGPLMGT. The full CDR3 reads CASSFLGPLMGTQYF.